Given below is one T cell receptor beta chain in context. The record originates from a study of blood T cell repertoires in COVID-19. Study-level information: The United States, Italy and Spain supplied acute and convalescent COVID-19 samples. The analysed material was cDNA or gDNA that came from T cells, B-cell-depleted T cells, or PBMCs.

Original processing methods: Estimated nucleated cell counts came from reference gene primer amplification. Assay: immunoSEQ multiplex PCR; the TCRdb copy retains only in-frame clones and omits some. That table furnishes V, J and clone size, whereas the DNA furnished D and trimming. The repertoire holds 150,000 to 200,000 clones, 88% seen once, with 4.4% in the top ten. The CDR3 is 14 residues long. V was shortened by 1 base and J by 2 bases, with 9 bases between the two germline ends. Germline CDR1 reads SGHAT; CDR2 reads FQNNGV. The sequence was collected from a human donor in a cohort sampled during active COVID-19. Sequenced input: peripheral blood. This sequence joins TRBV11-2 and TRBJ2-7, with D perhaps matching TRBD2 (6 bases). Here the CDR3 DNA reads TGTGCCAGCAGCTTAGGGCGGACTACCTACGAGCAGTACTTC. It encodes CASSLGRTTYEQYF.